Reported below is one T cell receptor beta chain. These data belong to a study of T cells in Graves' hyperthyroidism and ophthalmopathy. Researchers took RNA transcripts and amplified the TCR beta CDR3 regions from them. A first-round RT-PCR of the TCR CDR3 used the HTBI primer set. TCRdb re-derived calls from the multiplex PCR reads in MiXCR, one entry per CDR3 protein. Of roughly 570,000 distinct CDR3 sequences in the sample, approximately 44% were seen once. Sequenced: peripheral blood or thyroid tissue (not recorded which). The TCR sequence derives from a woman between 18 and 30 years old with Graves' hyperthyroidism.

The CDR3 sequence: CAISESGSHEQYF. In DNA, the CDR3 is TGTGCCATCAGTGAATCCGGGAGTCACGAGCAGTACTTC. The chain links TRBV10-3 to TRBJ2-7; the D gene is possibly TRBD2 (6 bases). This CDR3 is built from 13 residues. V was pared by 3 bases and J by 5 bases, with 11 bases between. Looked up from germline, CDR1 is ENHRY and CDR2 is SYGVKD.